One T cell receptor beta chain is described in this entry. Its antigen remains unknown. These data belong to a study of T cell responses to AZD1222 COVID-19 vaccine. Findings and caveats of the study: Nearly half of spike-specific TCRs reportedly go after variant regions that carry no mutations. Seropositive AZD1222 recipients at baseline numbered only five or six. At 160-218 and 743-854, vaccine-associated CD4 TCRs were dominant, and they spanned spike.

TCRdb's table, derived via immunoSEQ multiplex PCR, lists solely in-frame clones and lacks some. The sample consists of tens of thousands of clones, 80% to 90% of them appearing once. Deletions cut 6 bases from V and 7 bases from J, with 13 bases between. The CDR3 covers 14 residues. Germline V gene sequence: CDR1 MDHEN, CDR2 SYDVKM. This specimen consisted of peripheral blood, obtained 28 days after the second AZD1222 dose. J is TRBJ1-6 and V is TRBV28; tentative D call: TRBD1 (5 bases). The source of this sequence is an adult who received the AZD1222 COVID-19 vaccine. The CDR3 protein is CASRRTGENSPLHF. The CDR3 DNA is TGTGCCAGCAGGAGGACGGGGGAAAATTCACCCCTCCACTTT. The variable domain in full, with the rest retrieved from reference TRBV28 and TRBJ1-6, is DVKVTQSSRYLVKRTGEKVFLECVQDMDHENMFWYRQDPGLGLRLIYFSYDVKMKEKGDIPEGYSVSREKKERFSLILESASTNQTSMYLCASRRTGENSPLHFGNGTRLTVT.